This is a list of T cell receptor beta chains from one sample in a study of T cell responses to AZD1222 COVID-19 vaccine. Method: immunoSEQ multiplex PCR; TCRdb's copy keeps in-frame clones and lacks some. This sample yields tens of thousands of clones, of which 65% to 90% are seen a single time; about 19% belongs to the top ten. The source was peripheral blood, collected on day 0 of AZD1222 vaccination. Source of these receptors: an adult in good health. Both conserved end residues are part of each CDR3. The D gene is left open where the match is weak. The size field is filled for only some rows; it gives once, few, many or a size class.

clone_size	v_call	d_call	j_call	cdr3_nt	cdr3_aa
.	TRBV27	TRBD1	TRBJ1-1	TGTGCCAGCAGTTTCCAGGGGGCGAGAGCTGAAGCTTTCTTT	CASSFQGARAEAFF
.	TRBV19	.	TRBJ2-7	TGTGCCAGTAGTCCACTGGGGGATGGCGAGCAGTACTTC	CASSPLGDGEQYF
.	TRBV7-2	.	TRBJ1-1	TGTGCCAGCAGCTTAATACCAGGCCGTGCGAACACTGAAGCTTTCTTT	CASSLIPGRANTEAFF
.	TRBV7-3	.	TRBJ1-1	TGTGCCAGCAGTGAACAGGGAGGGTACACTGAAGCTTTCTTT	CASSEQGGYTEAFF
.	TRBV4-1	.	TRBJ2-3	TGCGCCAGCAGCCCGGACGAACCTCGGGGCCATACGCAGTATTTT	CASSPDEPRGHTQYF
.	TRBV5-6	.	TRBJ1-2	TGTGCCAGCAGGGCAGGGTATGGCTACACCTTC	CASRAGYGYTF
.	TRBV2	.	TRBJ2-1	TGTGCCAGCAGTGAACGTGCGTTTAGCTCCTACAATGAGCAGTTCTTC	CASSERAFSSYNEQFF
.	TRBV12-3/TRBV12-4	.	TRBJ1-2	TGTGCCAGCAGTTTTAACAGGGGCTACACCTTC	CASSFNRGYTF
.	TRBV9	.	TRBJ2-7	TGTGCCAGCAGCCCTGAAGGGACTCCAACCTACGAGCAGTACTTC	CASSPEGTPTYEQYF
few	TRBV30	.	TRBJ2-7	TGTGCCTGGAGTGTACAGGTACTTGGGGAGCAGTACTTC	CAWSVQVLGEQYF
.	TRBV5-6	.	TRBJ1-1	TGTGCCAGCAACCTGAACACTGAAGCTTTCTTT	CASNLNTEAFF
.	TRBV11-2	.	TRBJ1-2	TGTGCCAGCACCCAAGGCCTGTATGGCTACACCTTC	CASTQGLYGYTF
.	TRBV5-6	TRBD1	TRBJ1-4	TGTGCCAGCAGCTTTCAGGGGGTTGGTGAAAAACTGTTTTTT	CASSFQGVGEKLFF
.	TRBV12-3/TRBV12-4	.	TRBJ2-5	TGTGCCAGCAGTTTCTTTGTTAAAGAGACCCAGTACTTC	CASSFFVKETQYF
.	TRBV27	TRBD1	TRBJ1-5	TGTGCCAGCAGTTTACTACCTTTGGACAGGGCGACCAATCAGCCCCAGCATTTT	CASSLLPLDRATNQPQHF
.	TRBV6-5	.	TRBJ2-5	TGTGCCAACCTAGACTGCCAAGAGACCCAGTACTTC	CANLDCQETQYF
.	TRBV18	.	TRBJ2-6	TGTGCCAGCTCACCCTATCGGGGGGCAGGCTCTGGGGCCAACGTCCTGACTTTC	CASSPYRGAGSGANVLTF
.	TRBV12-3/TRBV12-4	.	TRBJ1-1	TGTGCCAGCAGTGGGCTCGAAGCTTTCTTT	CASSGLEAFF
.	TRBV6-5	TRBD1	TRBJ2-7	TGTGCCAGTCGACAGGGGTCCTACGAGCAGTACTTC	CASRQGSYEQYF
.	TRBV6-2/TRBV6-3	.	TRBJ2-3	TGTGCCAGCAGCTTGGCCGGGCGCGGCACAGATACGCAGTATTTT	CASSLAGRGTDTQYF
few	TRBV28	.	TRBJ1-2	TGTGCCAGCAGTTTTCCCCTAGAGCAGGTGGGCTACACCTTC	CASSFPLEQVGYTF
.	TRBV9	.	TRBJ1-1	TGTGCCAGCAGCGTTGGAGGCAGATCGAACACTGAAGCTTTCTTT	CASSVGGRSNTEAFF
once	TRBV3-1/TRBV3-2	.	TRBJ1-2	TGTGCCAGCAGCGGGAGAAGGGGTACACCGATCGATTATGGCTACACCTTC	CASSGRRGTPIDYGYTF
.	TRBV10-3	TRBD1	TRBJ1-2	TGTGCCATCAGTGATCAGGGGGGGCGGGCCTATGGCTACACCTTC	CAISDQGGRAYGYTF
.	TRBV6-5	TRBD1	TRBJ2-3	TGTGCCAGCAGCTCTGGACAGGGGACCACAGATACGCAGTATTTT	CASSSGQGTTDTQYF
.	TRBV24-1	.	TRBJ2-5	TGTGCCACCAGTGGAACCGGTGGGGAGACCCAGTACTTC	CATSGTGGETQYF
.	TRBV19	.	TRBJ1-3	TGTGCCAGTAGTTCTGGAAACACCATATATTTT	CASSSGNTIYF
.	TRBV3-1/TRBV3-2	.	TRBJ2-5	TGTGCCAGCAGCCAAATGTCTCGAGGAGAGACCCAGTACTTC	CASSQMSRGETQYF
.	TRBV4-2	TRBD1	TRBJ2-2	TGTGCCAGCAGCCAAAAGGGGGCCTGGGGGGAGCTGTTTTTT	CASSQKGAWGELFF
.	TRBV5-1	.	TRBJ1-6	TGCGCCAGCAGCTTGGGGGGTAGCTCCTATAATTCACCCCTCCACTTT	CASSLGGSSYNSPLHF
.	TRBV15	.	TRBJ2-5	TGTGCCACCAGCAGAGATGGGGGGGCACAAGAGACCCAGTACTTC	CATSRDGGAQETQYF
.	TRBV5-4	.	TRBJ2-3	TGTGCCAGCAGCTTCGCGAGCGGGCCAGATACGCAGTATTTT	CASSFASGPDTQYF
once	TRBV21-1	.	TRBJ1-1	TGTGCCAGCACTCAAAGGGGGGGTCCGACAGAGGTGAACACTGAAGCTTTCTTT	CASTQRGGPTEVNTEAFF